This T cell receptor beta chain derives from a study of regulatory T cells in long-lasting Graves disease. The table lists this clonotype with many counts. Time point: newly diagnosed GD, antithyroid drugs for less than 3 months. PBMC-derived RNA was used for the TCR library. As a group, patients came from one endocrinology department in Xi'an, China. Construction of the TCR beta libraries employed iRepertoire HTBI primers in conjunction with Arm-PCR of CDR3 regions. MiXCR was run by TCRdb on the multiplex PCR reads, yielding one entry per CDR3 protein. The profile shows about 370,000 distinct CDR3 sequences, 15% to 17% of them singletons. This CDR3 contains 13 residues. CDR1 and CDR2 from the germline V gene are SNHLY and FYNNEI. Trimming left V 6 bases short and J 9 bases short, with 12 bases between.

V is TRBV2 and J is TRBJ1-6, with D tentatively TRBD1 (5 bases). The sequence was obtained from a female donor with Graves disease. The starting material was peripheral blood mononuclear cells (PBMCs), obtained at new diagnosis, from a patient treated with antithyroid drugs. The CDR3: CASRPQVGSPLHF. CDR3 DNA: TGTGCCAGCAGGCCACAGGTCGGTTCACCCCTCCACTTT.